This TCR beta chain was recorded in a study of early T cells in non-severe SARS-CoV-2 infection. Study overall: Sequenced material consisted of bulk RNA (from unsorted whole blood), and chains were unpaired.

Individually, cDNA molecules had unique molecular identifiers attached to them. TCRdb itself ran the 5' RACE reads through MiXCR, one entry per CDR3 protein. Here the sample spans 30,000 to 35,000 distinct CDR3 sequences, roughly 4.8% being singletons. There are 20 residues in the CDR3. The ends were cut back, 2 bases at V and 7 bases at J, with 30 bases in the middle. Germline V lookup: CDR1 MDHEN, CDR2 SYDVKM. This clonotype came up many times. Its antigen is unknown. Overall study findings and caveats: Anti-spike CD8 specificities were favored by VDJdb matching, whose results missed private and CD4 specificities.

Sequencing input: whole blood. This sequence originates from an adult who was a healthcare worker with PCR-confirmed SARS-CoV-2 infection or an uninfected control (not recorded which). The V call is TRBV28, the J call TRBJ1-5; the D is unclear. This chain's CDR3 is CASSLGPPSMGGGTKQPQHF. The CDR3, as DNA: TGTGCCAGCAGTTTAGGGCCCCCCTCTATGGGTGGAGGAACAAAACAGCCCCAGCATTTT.